The present T cell receptor (beta chain) was sequenced within a study of blood T cells in healthy people across ages (dated by TCRdb to the mid-2010s). Regarding the research as a whole: In model experiments, roughly one uniquely barcoded TCR beta cDNA molecule per two T cells was captured by template switching. The donors were split into four age groups: young (average about 16 years), middle-aged (roughly 39), aged (more than 60) and long-lived (approximately 80). To track age-related changes in TCR beta repertoire diversity, the study relied on deep sequencing normalized with unique cDNA molecular identifiers. Two additional independent replicas of 1 million unique cDNA reads from the same blood draw were analyzed for two donors (one aged 18 to 29 and one aged 80 or older). Donors of different ages were randomly distributed across sequencing lanes to avoid experimental bias.

Systemically healthy Caucasian individuals from Russia, roughly 40 in total and aged roughly 6 to 100 years, were included as donors. Each donor gave about 11 milliliters of peripheral blood, drawn into EDTA-treated Vacutainer tubes. Ficoll-Paque density-gradient centrifugation was used to isolate PBMCs, with at least 6 million obtained per sample. Trizol reagent was used to extract total RNA from PBMCs, with at least 5.5 micrograms per sample. For every donor, an aliquot of PBMCs went through flow cytometry to measure the percentages of naive CD45RAhigh/CD27high T cells. Libraries were constructed by 5' RACE. Sequencing was performed on an Illumina HiSeq 2500. A second PCR of about 6 to 11 cycles was run with a J-beta primer mix and a sample-barcoded 5' primer. A template-switch 5' adaptor carrying 12 random nucleotides introduced a unique molecular identifier onto each TCR beta cDNA molecule. Each sample yielded at least 2.5 million CDR3-containing paired-end reads. First-strand cDNA synthesis was performed from all RNA using the Mint cDNA synthesis kit, with priming by a TRBC-specific oligonucleotide. After uracil-DNA glycosylase treatment, a first 18-cycle PCR used universal primers M1SS and BC2_uni_R on all cDNA. For the original study's pipeline: Each sample was normalized by randomly selecting 1 million high-quality reads, each carrying a distinct molecular identifier. Instead of being binned into consensus sequences, reads with shared molecular identifiers were discarded. MiTCR, run with a Q25 quality threshold and the strictest error-elimination algorithm, handled CDR3 identification, clonotype clustering and error correction. Lower-bound total TCR beta diversity was estimated with a nonparametric unseen species model using Euler transformation. TCRdb cleaned the public reads at Q25 with fastp, built clones with MiXCR and kept in-frame beta chains. Under each unique CDR3 protein, matching rows form one entry showing the most common genes and DNA. These V and J calls originate from TCRdb's pipeline instead of the authors' own analysis. This sample has about a million distinct CDR3 sequences in its table, and 45% to 50% of those were observed once. Of the sample, roughly 12% is held by the ten largest clones.

Of note for this clonotype: The antigen it binds to is not known. Base quality data are lacking; no much larger clone is found one base away.

The CDR3 has 12 amino acids, counting the end cysteine and phenylalanine. Only CDR3 DNA remains: 36 bases, in frame from the first base. CDR1 SGDLS and CDR2 YYNGEE are derived from the germline V gene. Deletion took 0 bases off V and 8 bases off J, with a span of 8 bases between the germline ends. General conclusions and limits of the study: Observed TCR beta diversity correlated strongly with the percentage of naive T cells measured by flow cytometry. Total diversity estimates from one million sequenced T cells were considered lower bounds and underestimates. Bulk unsorted PBMC profiling prevented conclusive comparison of naive and antigen-experienced compartments. The long-lived group showed more naive CD4+ T cells, fewer expanded clones and increased TCR diversity than the aged group, suggesting age selection. Observed TCR beta diversity per million T cells fell roughly linearly with age, and a significant reduction was already apparent by age roughly 40. Because the CMV infection status of the donors was unknown, age-related changes in expanded clonotypes may potentially have been confounded.

This clonotype was sampled from a man younger than 45 in good health. The sequencing sample was made of blood. The chain couples TRBV9 to TRBJ1-2; the D gene identity is not certain. The bases read TGTGCCAGCAGCGTAGCTTCCTCGGGCTACACCTTC. It encodes CASSVASSGYTF.